The clone carrying this T cell receptor (beta chain) was detected a few times. Seattle's enrolled individuals joined amid active infection and were then monitored longitudinally. This sample is part of a study of blood T cell repertoires in COVID-19. Study information: From the United States, Italy and Spain came samples of acute and convalescent COVID-19.

Some clones are missing from TCRdb's copy, which holds only in-frame ones; the method was immunoSEQ multiplex PCR. The table has 250,000 to 400,000 clones, 90% seen once. J lost 2 bases, V lost 4 bases, and 8 bases had no gene match. The CDR3 runs to 15 residues. Germline values: CDR1 SGHRS, CDR2 YFSETQ. The receptor was isolated from a woman in her twenties or thirties with COVID-19, enrolled during active disease. Sequenced input: peripheral blood. The V gene is TRBV5-1, the J gene TRBJ2-7; 8 nucleotides line up with TRBD2. CDR3 amino acids: CASSIQAGATYEQYF. CDR3 nucleotides: TGCGCCAGCAGCATACAAGCGGGGGCCACCTACGAGCAGTACTTC.